Listed below are T cell receptor beta chains from one sample, sequenced in a study of response to subunit inactivated influenza vaccine. TCRdb processed the RT-PCR reads anew with MiXCR; each CDR3 protein has one entry. The repertoire holds 550,000 to 800,000 distinct CDR3 sequences, with around a sixth as singletons. The sample in question was PBMCs from blood, obtained approximately 13 days after vaccination. These receptors were collected from a man aged 45-60 years who received an inactivated influenza vaccine. The CDR3 runs from the conserved cysteine through the conserved F or W. The order of the fields is J gene, V gene, CDR3 protein.

J gene: TRBJ2-1; V gene: TRBV4-1; CDR3 protein: CASSQGLAGAYNEQFF
J gene: TRBJ1-1; V gene: TRBV20-1; CDR3 protein: CSASPQITVKAEAFF
J gene: TRBJ1-1; V gene: TRBV29-1; CDR3 protein: CSVAGRANTEAFF
J gene: TRBJ2-6; V gene: TRBV5-6; CDR3 protein: CASSLRIGQGISGANVLTF
J gene: TRBJ2-7; V gene: TRBV10-3; CDR3 protein: CAISGISTSSYEQYF
J gene: TRBJ1-2; V gene: TRBV29-1; CDR3 protein: CSVGAGLNYGYTF
J gene: TRBJ2-7; V gene: TRBV5-1; CDR3 protein: CASSFTLAGGVMEQYF
J gene: TRBJ1-3; V gene: TRBV12-3/TRBV12-4; CDR3 protein: CASSMAGSGNTIYF
J gene: TRBJ1-5; V gene: TRBV18; CDR3 protein: CASSEQGAVQPQHF
J gene: TRBJ2-1; V gene: TRBV20-1; CDR3 protein: CSASGALSSYNEQFF
J gene: TRBJ1-2; V gene: TRBV6-2/TRBV6-3; CDR3 protein: CASSYKTGTLQNYGYTF
J gene: TRBJ2-1; V gene: TRBV7-2; CDR3 protein: CASSSDSSAGGGEQFF
J gene: TRBJ1-5; V gene: TRBV7-9; CDR3 protein: CASSLASRNQPQHF
J gene: TRBJ1-2; V gene: TRBV27; CDR3 protein: CASSLTGTGVAYFSGYTF
J gene: TRBJ2-3; V gene: TRBV6-2/TRBV6-3; CDR3 protein: CASSPRTGGGPDTQYF
J gene: TRBJ2-1; V gene: TRBV28; CDR3 protein: CASSLEPGVDYNEQFF
J gene: TRBJ2-2; V gene: TRBV20-1; CDR3 protein: CSAKSRTNTGELFF
J gene: TRBJ1-1; V gene: TRBV4-1; CDR3 protein: CASSQEVGVWWTEAFF
J gene: TRBJ1-2; V gene: TRBV5-1; CDR3 protein: CASSLVVGQNYGYTF
J gene: TRBJ1-2; V gene: TRBV24-1; CDR3 protein: CATSDEAYGYTF
J gene: TRBJ2-1; V gene: TRBV15; CDR3 protein: CATSRGGGKVNEQFF
J gene: TRBJ1-4; V gene: TRBV29-1; CDR3 protein: CSVGGANEKLFF
J gene: TRBJ2-1; V gene: TRBV7-3; CDR3 protein: CASSVQGREQFF
J gene: TRBJ2-7; V gene: TRBV20-1; CDR3 protein: CSARSPAGGYEQYF
J gene: TRBJ2-2; V gene: TRBV6-2/TRBV6-3; CDR3 protein: CASRWGFANTGELFF
J gene: TRBJ2-7; V gene: TRBV7-2; CDR3 protein: CASSLEGFSSYEQYF
J gene: TRBJ2-7; V gene: TRBV10-3; CDR3 protein: CAISGRLAGHYEQYF
J gene: TRBJ1-2; V gene: TRBV7-2; CDR3 protein: CASSLGAGDGYTF
J gene: TRBJ2-1; V gene: TRBV5-6; CDR3 protein: CASSLRSGAGDNEQFF
J gene: TRBJ1-2; V gene: TRBV24-1; CDR3 protein: CATSDGLYGYTF
J gene: TRBJ2-7; V gene: TRBV4-2; CDR3 protein: CASSQAPPGQGGEQYF
J gene: TRBJ2-2; V gene: TRBV20-1; CDR3 protein: CSASLAGKNTGELFF
J gene: TRBJ2-7; V gene: TRBV6-2/TRBV6-3; CDR3 protein: CASSYSVRTSPYEQYF
J gene: TRBJ2-1; V gene: TRBV20-1; CDR3 protein: CSARTTGYNEQFF
J gene: TRBJ1-2; V gene: TRBV6-2/TRBV6-3; CDR3 protein: CASRPGRDRGGYTF
J gene: TRBJ1-2; V gene: TRBV29-1; CDR3 protein: CSVDEPENYGYTF
J gene: TRBJ2-3; V gene: TRBV11-2; CDR3 protein: CASSTRLLGTDTQYF
J gene: TRBJ2-5; V gene: TRBV28; CDR3 protein: CASSLGVGRGRAEETQYF
J gene: TRBJ2-3; V gene: TRBV20-1; CDR3 protein: CSARDPQAQTSGDTQYF
J gene: TRBJ2-7; V gene: TRBV7-9; CDR3 protein: CASSLIVRGNYEQYF
J gene: TRBJ1-2; V gene: TRBV6-6; CDR3 protein: CASSYSEGRGYTF
J gene: TRBJ1-2; V gene: TRBV20-1; CDR3 protein: CSARGTGLEYGYTF
J gene: TRBJ1-1; V gene: TRBV20-1; CDR3 protein: CSAARGRDTEAFF
J gene: TRBJ2-3; V gene: TRBV29-1; CDR3 protein: CSVGKGTGRTDTQYF
J gene: TRBJ2-5; V gene: TRBV9; CDR3 protein: CASSTGQKETQYF
J gene: TRBJ2-6; V gene: TRBV6-2/TRBV6-3; CDR3 protein: CASTKGGIHSGANVLTF
J gene: TRBJ2-3; V gene: TRBV29-1; CDR3 protein: CSVEPGAITDTQYF
J gene: TRBJ2-1; V gene: TRBV5-1; CDR3 protein: CASSPQSGSYNEQFF
J gene: TRBJ2-7; V gene: TRBV20-1; CDR3 protein: CSARADRGYEQYF
J gene: TRBJ2-7; V gene: TRBV6-1; CDR3 protein: CASREYRQGRTPYEQYF
J gene: TRBJ2-3; V gene: TRBV4-2; CDR3 protein: CASSLPWGKLAVLETSTDTQYF